This is a list of T cell receptor beta chains from one sample in a study of cytomegalovirus exposure and HLA in healthy donors. Sequenced by immunoSEQ multiplex PCR; TCRdb stores in-frame clones only, minus some. The data hold about 130,000 clones, with roughly nine tenths observed a single time. Sequencing was performed on PBMCs. These receptors came from a woman aged 18-29 years in good health and CMV-seronegative. Both conserved end residues are part of each CDR3. The order of the fields is D gene, J gene, clone size, V gene, CDR3 protein, CDR3 DNA. A D gene is named only where the DNA matches it firmly. Size is stated for part of the rows, as once, few or many counts, or as a class when the clone is expanded.

D: TRBD2
J: TRBJ2-3
size: -
V: TRBV7-6
CDR3: CASSILERTREDTQYF
DNA: TGTGCCAGCAGCATCCTAGAGAGGACTAGGGAGGATACGCAGTATTTT

D: TRBD1
J: TRBJ1-5
size: -
V: TRBV18
CDR3: CASSSGQGNQPQHF
DNA: TGTGCCAGCTCATCGGGACAGGGCAATCAGCCCCAGCATTTT

D: TRBD1
J: TRBJ1-5
size: -
V: TRBV27
CDR3: CASKDRDQPQHF
DNA: TGTGCCAGCAAGGACAGGGATCAGCCCCAGCATTTT

D: -
J: TRBJ1-3
size: -
V: TRBV18
CDR3: CASSPANTIYF
DNA: TGTGCCAGCTCACCGGCAAACACCATATATTTT

D: -
J: TRBJ2-2
size: -
V: TRBV5-1
CDR3: CASSLAEGDTGELFF
DNA: TGCGCCAGCAGCTTGGCCGAGGGAGACACCGGGGAGCTGTTTTTT

D: -
J: TRBJ2-5
size: -
V: TRBV27
CDR3: CASSLYGGPQETQYF
DNA: TGTGCCAGCAGTTTATACGGCGGGCCTCAAGAGACCCAGTACTTC

D: TRBD1
J: TRBJ2-3
size: few
V: TRBV15
CDR3: CATSRVQGADTQYF
DNA: TGTGCCACCAGCAGAGTACAGGGGGCAGATACGCAGTATTTT

D: -
J: TRBJ1-2
size: -
V: TRBV2
CDR3: CASSEAGGGFGYTF
DNA: TGTGCCAGCAGTGAAGCGGGTGGAGGGTTCGGCTACACCTTC

D: -
J: TRBJ1-1
size: -
V: TRBV28
CDR3: CASSGAPLTRAFF
DNA: TGTGCCAGCAGTGGGGCCCCACTGACGAGAGCTTTCTTT

D: TRBD1
J: TRBJ2-3
size: -
V: TRBV5-1
CDR3: CASSLEPTGPDTQYF
DNA: TGCGCCAGCAGCTTAGAGCCGACAGGGCCAGATACGCAGTATTTT

D: -
J: TRBJ1-4
size: -
V: TRBV11-2
CDR3: CASSHSGAGMEKLFF
DNA: TGTGCCAGCAGCCATTCTGGGGCAGGGATGGAAAAACTGTTTTTT

D: -
J: TRBJ2-3
size: -
V: TRBV10-2
CDR3: CASSHGSGDAADTQYF
DNA: TGCGCCAGCAGTCACGGTTCGGGGGATGCGGCAGATACGCAGTATTTT

D: TRBD1
J: TRBJ1-5
size: few
V: TRBV5-1
CDR3: CASRSGTAYNQPQHF
DNA: TGCGCCAGCCGATCCGGGACAGCCTACAATCAGCCCCAGCATTTT

D: -
J: TRBJ1-1
size: few
V: TRBV9
CDR3: CASSVDTGTTNTEAFF
DNA: TGTGCCAGCAGCGTAGACACAGGGACAACCAATACTGAAGCTTTCTTT

D: -
J: TRBJ2-1
size: -
V: TRBV28
CDR3: CASSQQGSPFF
DNA: TGTGCCAGCTCCCAACAGGGCTCCCCCTTCTTC

D: -
J: TRBJ1-5
size: -
V: TRBV15
CDR3: CATSRGDGPQHF
DNA: TGTGCCACCAGCAGGGGCGATGGGCCCCAGCATTTT

D: TRBD2
J: TRBJ2-7
size: -
V: TRBV7-8
CDR3: CASSLAVPSGTFEQYF
DNA: TGTGCCAGCAGCTTAGCGGTGCCTAGCGGAACTTTCGAGCAGTACTTC

D: -
J: TRBJ2-4
size: -
V: TRBV7-2
CDR3: CASSSQAKNIQYF
DNA: TGTGCCAGCAGCTCCCAAGCCAAAAACATTCAGTACTTC

D: -
J: TRBJ2-2
size: -
V: TRBV30
CDR3: CAWSVRGELFF
DNA: TGTGCCTGGAGTGTACGGGGGGAGCTGTTTTTT

D: TRBD1
J: TRBJ1-2
size: -
V: TRBV7-9
CDR3: CASSDPGTEAYGYTF
DNA: TGTGCCAGCAGCGACCCCGGGACAGAGGCTTATGGCTACACCTTC

D: TRBD1
J: TRBJ2-2
size: -
V: TRBV7-9
CDR3: CASRSEGQGSTGELFF
DNA: TGTGCCAGCAGATCAGAAGGACAGGGAAGCACCGGGGAGCTGTTTTTT

D: TRBD2
J: TRBJ2-3
size: -
V: TRBV30
CDR3: CAWSKGKTSGTQWGTDTQYF
DNA: TGTGCCTGGAGTAAAGGGAAAACTAGCGGGACACAATGGGGTACAGATACGCAGTATTTT

D: -
J: TRBJ2-6
size: -
V: TRBV5-8
CDR3: CASSGQYSGANVLTF
DNA: TGTGCCAGCAGCGGGCAGTACTCTGGGGCCAACGTCCTGACTTTC

D: TRBD2
J: TRBJ2-2
size: -
V: TRBV13
CDR3: CASSPATSGTGELFF
DNA: TGTGCCAGCAGCCCTGCGACTAGCGGGACCGGGGAGCTGTTTTTT

D: -
J: TRBJ1-1
size: -
V: TRBV29-1
CDR3: CSVNTGPNTEAFF
DNA: TGCAGCGTTAACACAGGACCGAACACTGAAGCTTTCTTT

D: -
J: TRBJ2-7
size: -
V: TRBV4-2
CDR3: CANSRGEPAYEQYF
DNA: TGTGCCAACAGCCGTGGAGAGCCGGCATACGAGCAGTACTTC

D: TRBD2
J: TRBJ2-7
size: -
V: TRBV15
CDR3: CATSPKTSGSPYEQYF
DNA: TGTGCCACCAGCCCTAAGACTAGCGGGTCCCCCTACGAGCAGTACTTC

D: -
J: TRBJ2-6
size: -
V: TRBV29-1
CDR3: CSVERDNSGANVLTF
DNA: TGCAGCGTGGAAAGAGACAACTCTGGGGCCAACGTCCTGACTTTC

D: TRBD2
J: TRBJ2-1
size: -
V: TRBV15
CDR3: CATSSGTSGSRSYNEQFF
DNA: TGTGCCACCAGCAGCGGGACTAGCGGGAGTAGGTCCTACAATGAGCAGTTCTTC

D: -
J: TRBJ1-5
size: -
V: TRBV4-3
CDR3: CASSQEVAGPSPQHF
DNA: TGCGCCAGCAGCCAAGAAGTGGCAGGGCCATCGCCCCAGCATTTT

D: TRBD1
J: TRBJ1-1
size: -
V: TRBV2
CDR3: CASSSGGAGAFF
DNA: TGTGCCAGCAGTTCAGGGGGCGCGGGAGCTTTCTTT

D: -
J: TRBJ2-7
size: -
V: TRBV28
CDR3: CASSSPGRVKDEQYF
DNA: TGTGCCAGCAGTTCCCCCGGCAGGGTTAAGGACGAGCAGTACTTC

D: TRBD1
J: TRBJ1-2
size: -
V: TRBV29-1
CDR3: CSVEVNRGPSYGYTF
DNA: TGCAGCGTTGAAGTGAACAGGGGACCCTCTTATGGCTACACCTTC

D: -
J: TRBJ1-1
size: once
V: TRBV18
CDR3: CASSSPRTEAFF
DNA: TGTGCCAGCTCATCTCCTCGGACTGAAGCTTTCTTT

D: TRBD1
J: TRBJ1-1
size: -
V: TRBV6-1
CDR3: CASSEFGTDGTEAFF
DNA: TGTGCCAGCAGTGAATTCGGGACAGATGGAACTGAAGCTTTCTTT

D: TRBD2
J: TRBJ2-5
size: -
V: TRBV7-8
CDR3: CASSFPSGQETQYF
DNA: TGTGCCAGCAGCTTCCCTAGCGGGCAAGAGACCCAGTACTTC

D: -
J: TRBJ1-2
size: -
V: TRBV29-1
CDR3: CSVDGTTINYGYTF
DNA: TGCAGCGTGGACGGGACTACTATTAACTATGGCTACACCTTC

D: TRBD1
J: TRBJ2-2
size: -
V: TRBV18
CDR3: CASSSDREGELFF
DNA: TGTGCCAGCTCATCGGACAGGGAAGGGGAGCTGTTTTTT

D: TRBD1
J: TRBJ1-1
size: -
V: TRBV7-8
CDR3: CASSLEQGAEAFF
DNA: TGTGCCAGCAGCTTAGAACAGGGGGCCGAAGCTTTCTTT

D: -
J: TRBJ1-2
size: -
V: TRBV29-1
CDR3: CSVEVWEAGEGAGYTF
DNA: TGCAGCGTTGAAGTTTGGGAGGCGGGAGAGGGTGCTGGCTACACCTTC

D: TRBD1
J: TRBJ2-7
size: -
V: TRBV19
CDR3: CASRPSGGSVYEQYF
DNA: TGTGCCAGTAGACCCTCAGGGGGTTCCGTCTACGAGCAGTACTTC

D: -
J: TRBJ1-6
size: -
V: TRBV7-9
CDR3: CASSQGDSPLHF
DNA: TGTGCCAGCAGCCAAGGGGATTCACCCCTCCACTTT

D: -
J: TRBJ2-7
size: -
V: TRBV11-2
CDR3: CASSFDMNYEQYF
DNA: TGTGCCAGCAGCTTTGACATGAACTACGAGCAGTACTTC

D: -
J: TRBJ2-5
size: -
V: TRBV6-1
CDR3: CASAGTYQETQYF
DNA: TGTGCCAGCGCCGGGACATACCAAGAGACCCAGTACTTC

D: TRBD1
J: TRBJ1-1
size: -
V: TRBV5-1
CDR3: CASSLNRGLDEAFF
DNA: TGCGCCAGCAGCTTGAACAGGGGGCTGGATGAAGCTTTCTTT

D: -
J: TRBJ1-1
size: -
V: TRBV5-1
CDR3: CASSRLDSKNTEAFF
DNA: TGCGCCAGCAGCAGGCTGGACAGTAAGAACACTGAAGCTTTCTTT